The TCR beta chain described here comes from a study of blood T cell repertoires in COVID-19 (TCRdb year 2020). Turning to the overall study: The collaborator samples originated in the United States, Italy and Spain and spanned the acute and convalescent phases of COVID-19. The prospective study material was composed of cDNA or gDNA derived from T cells, B-cell-depleted T cells, or PBMCs. The repertoires were released in a freely available public database meant as a resource for research on the immune response to SARS-CoV-2. Deeply sampled blood TCRbeta repertoires from subjects exposed to, actively infected with, or recovered from COVID-19 were included in the dataset. The samples were drawn from two sources: the first 160 participants of the ongoing ImmuneRACE study, and approximately 1,300 subjects contributed by 6 global collaborators. Where available, HLA class I and class II types were taken from metadata supplied by the sample provider and were not determined by assay-based typing. The sample metadata nearly always contained a de-identified subject ID, COVID-19 status, age in years and sex. Points the paper makes about the study in general: The quantity of clinical and demographic metadata differed by source and by participant and was supplied without curation.

The immunoSEQ Assay, a bias-controlled multiplex PCR, was used to amplify TCRbeta CDR3 regions from genomic DNA. The source study handled its data this way. The number of nucleated cells in each sample was estimated from the amplification of reference gene primers within the assay. Sequence reads were collapsed and filtered to measure the absolute abundance of every unique TCRbeta CDR3 rearrangement. Productive Simpson clonality was computed per sample as the square root of Simpson's diversity index over productive rearrangements. TCRdb took over this immuneACCESS table, retaining in-frame rearrangements with V and J assigned. Such tables are incomplete; in checked studies, under half of the missing clones stem from an unresolved V gene, and the remainder is unexplained. V, J and clone size are taken as reported in that table, and D and trimming were inferred from the DNA itself. For this sample there are about 440,000 clones; roughly 90% appear just once. The ten largest clonotypes hold 4.3% of the sample.

Comment on this clone: The specificity of this receptor is unknown. Per-base quality was not reported, and no clone a single base away is much larger than it.

From the cysteine up to the phenylalanine, the CDR3 has a length of 16 residues. Only the CDR3 region is kept as DNA, spanning 48 bases read in frame from base 1. Collaborating institutions collected whole blood in K2EDTA tubes following their own protocols. For TCRbeta analysis, collaborators shipped samples in one of three forms: frozen whole blood, isolated PBMCs, or DNA extracted from either of those sample types. The sequence is built from TRBV21-1 and TRBJ2-2; TRBD1 is the table's D call and was not checked against the DNA. TRBV21-1 is annotated as a pseudogene. Sequencing was performed on peripheral blood. This sequence originates from a woman in her thirties with acute or convalescent COVID-19. The bases are TGTGCCAGCAGCAAAGGGGGCTTTACGAACACCGGGGAGCTGTTTTTT. Its protein is CASSKGGFTNTGELFF.